This T cell receptor beta chain originates from a study of cytomegalovirus exposure and HLA in healthy donors. Points from the study as a whole: Highly shared sequence variants in one cluster were likely a sequencing artifact. In a later analysis, V- and J-gene trimming of beta chains associated with a DCLRE1C missense variant, replicated independently. Solely CMV serostatus was available to characterize immune exposure.

As to this clone: Its antigen is currently unknown.

A multiplex PCR was run with 60 Vbeta primers and 13 Jbeta primers. Clones were sequenced by immunoSEQ multiplex PCR, and TCRdb holds only the in-frame ones, with some missing. The repertoire holds about 140,000 clones, with approximately 79% as singletons. The CDR3 is 13 residues long. Trimming left V 5 bases short and J 4 bases short, with 6 bases between. Germline assignment: CDR1 SGHTA and CDR2 FQGNSA. Sequenced: PBMCs. This TCR was recovered from a man aged 18 to 30 in good health and CMV-seronegative. This sequence joins TRBV7-2 and TRBJ2-6; the D is unclear. The DNA for the CDR3 is TGTGCCAGCAGCATGACAGGGGCCAACGTCCTGACTTTC. It codes for CASSMTGANVLTF.